A selection of T cell receptor beta chains follows, all from one sample in a study of blood T cell repertoires in COVID-19. Assay used: immunoSEQ multiplex PCR; TCRdb lists only in-frame clones, some missing. This table holds some 8,000 clones, approximately 80% found once. The sequencing input was peripheral blood. These receptors were obtained from a human donor in a cohort sampled during active COVID-19. CDR3s include the opening cysteine and the closing phenylalanine or tryptophan. The order of the fields is clone size, V gene, D gene, J gene, CDR3 protein, CDR3 DNA. D genes are given only for firm matches. Clone size is not always given. Where it is, it says once, few, many or a class for expanded clones.

once	TRBV6-4	TRBD1	TRBJ2-5	CASSDSISGQRRQETQYF	TGTGCCAGCAGTGACTCGATATCGGGACAGCGACGCCAAGAGACCCAGTACTTC
-	TRBV27	-	TRBJ2-3	CASSANREGTQYF	TGTGCCAGCAGTGCCAACAGGGAAGGTACGCAGTATTTT
-	TRBV4-1	-	TRBJ2-1	CASSPIPRPEPGDNEQFF	TGCGCCAGCAGCCCCATCCCTAGACCAGAGCCAGGGGACAATGAGCAGTTCTTC
once	TRBV2	TRBD2	TRBJ2-3	CASSENLAADTQYF	TGTGCCAGCAGTGAAAACCTAGCGGCAGATACGCAGTATTTT
-	TRBV28	TRBD2	TRBJ2-3	CASIAGTDTQYF	TGTGCCAGCATAGCGGGGACAGATACGCAGTATTTT
-	TRBV7-6	TRBD1	TRBJ2-3	CASSLATGGQDTQYF	TGTGCCAGCAGCTTAGCGACAGGGGGTCAAGATACGCAGTATTTT
-	TRBV2	-	TRBJ1-5	CASIVKGESNQPQHF	TGTGCCAGCATTGTTAAGGGGGAGAGCAATCAGCCCCAGCATTTT
few	TRBV6-6	-	TRBJ2-2	CASWHTGELFF	TGTGCCAGCTGGCACACCGGGGAGCTGTTTTTT
-	TRBV5-1	TRBD2	TRBJ2-3	CASSLAGRESDTQYF	TGCGCCAGCAGCTTGGCGGGGCGGGAGTCAGATACGCAGTATTTT
few	TRBV6-5	-	TRBJ1-1	CASSHPEQGTEAFF	TGTGCCAGCAGCCACCCTGAGCAGGGGACTGAAGCTTTCTTT
-	TRBV6-2/TRBV6-3	TRBD2	TRBJ2-4	CASSTGLAASKNIQYF	TGTGCCAGCAGTACGGGACTAGCGGCTTCCAAAAACATTCAGTACTTC
-	TRBV6-5	-	TRBJ2-7	CASSYSRGGSDEQYF	TGTGCCAGCAGTTACTCGAGGGGGGGCTCGGACGAGCAGTACTTC
few	TRBV5-4	-	TRBJ1-2	CASSFFFGSDYGYTF	TGTGCCAGCAGCTTCTTTTTCGGGAGTGACTATGGCTACACCTTC
-	TRBV20-1	-	TRBJ2-7	CSASYSHEQYF	TGCAGTGCTAGCTACAGTCACGAGCAGTACTTC
-	TRBV11-2	TRBD1	TRBJ1-1	CASSLGQGTFGTEAFF	TGTGCCAGCAGCTTAGGACAGGGGACTTTTGGCACTGAAGCTTTCTTT
large	TRBV27	TRBD2	TRBJ2-1	CASSQTSGALYNEQFF	TGTGCCAGCAGTCAGACTAGCGGGGCCTTGTATAATGAGCAGTTCTTC
-	TRBV19	-	TRBJ1-4	CASSIGFGRDNEKLFF	TGTGCCAGTAGTATTGGCTTCGGGAGGGACAATGAAAAACTGTTTTTT
-	TRBV27	-	TRBJ1-2	CASSSGARGYGYTF	TGTGCCAGCAGTTCTGGGGCGCGGGGCTATGGCTACACCTTC
-	TRBV3-1/TRBV3-2	TRBD1	TRBJ1-1	CASSSRQGTEAFF	TGTGCCAGCAGCTCTCGACAGGGCACTGAAGCTTTCTTT
-	TRBV5-1	-	TRBJ1-2	CASSFAQANYGYTF	TGCGCCAGCAGCTTCGCCCAGGCGAACTATGGCTACACCTTC
-	TRBV7-2	-	TRBJ2-5	CASSLGDWEGEGETQYF	TGTGCCAGCAGCTTAGGGGATTGGGAGGGGGAGGGGGAGACCCAGTACTTC
-	TRBV5-1	TRBD2	TRBJ2-2	CASSLQAGGTTGELFF	TGCGCCAGCAGCTTACAAGCGGGGGGGACCACCGGGGAGCTGTTTTTT
-	TRBV4-3	TRBD2	TRBJ2-3	CASSREGYGTSGAGTQYF	TGCGCCAGCAGCCGGGAAGGATATGGGACTAGCGGGGCCGGTACGCAGTATTTT
-	TRBV5-4	TRBD2	TRBJ2-2	CASSSGTSGGAGELFF	TGTGCCAGCAGCAGTGGGACTAGCGGGGGGGCCGGGGAGCTGTTTTTT
once	TRBV27	-	TRBJ2-7	CASSRGTRPYEQYF	TGTGCCAGCAGTAGGGGGACACGCCCCTACGAGCAGTACTTC
once	TRBV19	TRBD2	TRBJ2-1	CASSRRSGGSSYNEQFF	TGTGCCAGTAGTAGGAGAAGCGGGGGGAGTTCCTACAATGAGCAGTTCTTC
few	TRBV19	-	TRBJ1-4	CASSFNEKLFF	TGTGCCAGTAGCTTTAATGAAAAACTGTTTTTT
-	TRBV24-1	TRBD2	TRBJ2-3	CATSDWDGGTDTQYF	TGTGCCACCAGTGATTGGGACGGGGGGACGGATACGCAGTATTTT
-	TRBV25-1	TRBD2	TRBJ2-2	CASSAGLADTGELFF	TGTGCCAGCAGTGCGGGACTAGCGGACACCGGGGAGCTGTTTTTT
-	TRBV9	-	TRBJ2-1	CASSVGGSGSYNEQFF	TGTGCCAGCAGCGTAGGAGGGAGTGGCTCCTACAATGAGCAGTTCTTC
-	TRBV12-3/TRBV12-4	TRBD2	TRBJ2-1	CASSLLAVEQFF	TGTGCCAGCAGTTTACTAGCGGTAGAGCAGTTCTTC
-	TRBV14	-	TRBJ2-3	CASSPPGLLDTQYF	TGTGCCAGCAGCCCACCGGGACTCCTTGATACGCAGTATTTT
-	TRBV2	TRBD1	TRBJ2-5	CASSGDSSGTQYF	TGTGCCAGCAGCGGGGACAGCTCGGGCACCCAGTACTTC
-	TRBV5-4	TRBD2	TRBJ2-5	CASSLAQRGETQYF	TGTGCCAGCAGCTTGGCCCAGCGGGGAGAGACCCAGTACTTC
-	TRBV4-3	TRBD2	TRBJ2-2	CASSHSTSGDDTGELFF	TGCGCCAGCAGCCATTCTACTAGCGGGGACGACACCGGGGAGCTGTTTTTT
-	TRBV3-1/TRBV3-2	TRBD2	TRBJ2-3	CASSQGTSGRDTQYF	TGTGCCAGCAGCCAAGGGACTAGCGGAAGGGATACGCAGTATTTT
once	TRBV5-1	-	TRBJ2-2	CASSFPTNTGELFF	TGCGCCAGCAGCTTCCCCACTAACACCGGGGAGCTGTTTTTT
-	TRBV6-2/TRBV6-3	-	TRBJ1-2	CASSYSAGLDGYTF	TGTGCCAGCAGTTACTCAGCAGGGTTAGATGGCTACACCTTC
-	TRBV14	TRBD1	TRBJ2-1	CASSRPDRGGIDEQFF	TGTGCCAGCAGCCGTCCGGACAGGGGGGGAATCGATGAGCAGTTCTTC